This T cell receptor beta chain was observed in a study of blood T cell repertoires in COVID-19 (dated by TCRdb to 2019 to 2021). About the full investigation: Samples covering the acute and convalescent phases of COVID-19 were provided by collaborators in the United States, Italy and Spain. The material from the prospective study consisted of cDNA or gDNA derived from T cells, B-cell-depleted T cells, or PBMCs. Subjects who had been exposed to COVID-19, were actively infected with it, or had recovered from it provided the deeply sampled blood TCRbeta repertoires that made up the dataset. The repertoires were made available in a free public database intended to serve as a resource for research on the immune response to SARS-CoV-2. Samples were obtained from the ongoing ImmuneRACE study (first 160 participants) and from some 1,200 subjects provided by 6 global collaborators. A de-identified subject ID, COVID-19 status, age in years and sex were almost always included in the sample metadata. Where available, HLA class I and class II types were obtained from metadata supplied by the sample provider rather than from assay-based typing.

In regard to this clone: Its recognized antigen is unknown. Base qualities were left out, and no much larger clone turns up one base away.

TCRbeta CDR3 regions were amplified from genomic DNA using the immunoSEQ Assay, a bias-controlled multiplex PCR. The source study handled its data this way. The number of nucleated cells in each sample was estimated from the amplification of reference gene primers within the assay. To quantify the absolute abundance of each unique TCRbeta CDR3 rearrangement, sequence reads were collapsed and filtered. For each sample, productive Simpson clonality was calculated as the square root of Simpson's diversity index over productive rearrangements. TCRdb retrieved this table from immuneACCESS and kept in-frame rearrangements only. Not all clones are present; in checked studies, unresolved V genes account for under half, and no reason is known for the remainder. For V, J and clone size, that table is used; D and trimming come from the DNA. For this sample the table gives tens of thousands of clones, of which roughly 87% were detected only once. Jointly, the top ten make up 4.5% to 6% of the sample.

Including the terminal cysteine and phenylalanine, the CDR3 comprises 12 residues. Only the CDR3 part of the read is kept: 36 bases, read in frame from the first base. V and J are truncated by 6 bases and 5 bases respectively, leaving an intervening sequence of 10 bases. Overall study outcomes, separate from this receptor: The quantity of clinical and demographic metadata differed by source and by participant and was supplied without curation.

The collaborating institutions used their own protocols to collect whole blood in K2EDTA tubes. For TCRbeta analysis, collaborator samples were shipped as frozen whole blood, as isolated PBMCs, or as DNA extracted from either sample type. The specimen sequenced was peripheral blood. The clonotype was recovered from a man older than 75 in a cohort sampled during active COVID-19. The V and J segments used are TRBV12-3 or TRBV12-4 and TRBJ1-1, with the D gene too uncertain to name. The CDR3 has the sequence CASRGAITEAFF. Here is the DNA: TGTGCCAGCAGGGGCGCGATTACTGAAGCTTTCTTT.